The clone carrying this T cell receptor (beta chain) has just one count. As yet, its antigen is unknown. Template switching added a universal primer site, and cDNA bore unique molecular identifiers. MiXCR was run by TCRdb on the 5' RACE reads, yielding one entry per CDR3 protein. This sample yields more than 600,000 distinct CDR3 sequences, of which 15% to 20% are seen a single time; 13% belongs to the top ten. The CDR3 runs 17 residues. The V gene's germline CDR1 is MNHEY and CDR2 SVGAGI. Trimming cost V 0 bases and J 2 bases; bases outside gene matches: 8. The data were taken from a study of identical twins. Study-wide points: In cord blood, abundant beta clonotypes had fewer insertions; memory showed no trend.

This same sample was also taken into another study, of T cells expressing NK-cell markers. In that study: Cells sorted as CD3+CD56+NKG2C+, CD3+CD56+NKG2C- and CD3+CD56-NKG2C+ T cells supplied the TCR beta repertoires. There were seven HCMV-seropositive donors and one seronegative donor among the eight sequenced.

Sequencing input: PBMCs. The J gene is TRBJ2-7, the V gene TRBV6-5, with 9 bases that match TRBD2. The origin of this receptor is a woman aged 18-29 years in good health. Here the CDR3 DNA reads TGTGCCAGCAGTTACTCCGGCGGACTAGCGAATACCTACGAGCAGTACTTC. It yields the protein CASSYSGGLANTYEQYF.